These 14 T cell receptor beta chains were all obtained from the same sample, sequenced in a study of blood T cell repertoires in COVID-19. Data came from immunoSEQ multiplex PCR; TCRdb stores just in-frame clones and leaves some out. Among about 160,000 clones listed, 65% to 85% were seen once. The specimen was peripheral blood. The receptors were sampled from a man in his sixties with active or convalescent COVID-19.

Only one count was recorded for this clone. This chain uses TRBV11-2 with TRBJ2-1; D might be TRBD2 (6 bases). The CDR3 consists of 14 residues. V was cut by 0 bases and J by 6 bases, with 9 bases left in between. The germline V gene encodes CDR1 SGHAT and CDR2 FQNNGV. CDR3 sequence reads: CASSLDRTTNEQFF. The DNA for the CDR3 is TGTGCCAGCAGCTTAGATAGGACTACCAATGAGCAGTTCTTC.

The chain combines TRBV2 with TRBJ2-5; 9 nucleotides line up with TRBD1. V was pared by 6 bases and J by 3 bases, with 5 bases of the junction left unmatched. Germline loops: CDR1 SNHLY, CDR2 FYNNEI. The CDR3 sequence is 14 residues long. This CDR3 reads CASRQDRGKETQYF. In DNA, the CDR3 is TGTGCCAGCAGGCAGGACAGGGGAAAAGAGACCCAGTACTTC. Using reference TRBV2 and TRBJ2-5 for the parts outside the CDR3, the full variable domain is EPEVTQTPSHQVTQMGQEVILRCVPISNHLYFYWYRQILGQKVEFLVSFYNNEISEKSEIFDDQFSVERPDGSNFTLKIRSTKLEDSAMYFCASRQDRGKETQYFGPGTRLLVL.

The chain recombines TRBV5-1 with TRBJ1-4; 8 bases line up with TRBD1. V lost 6 bases, J lost 7 bases, and 11 bases stayed unmatched. Germline V CDR1 and CDR2: SGHRS, YFSETQ. This CDR3 has 15 residues. This CDR3 reads CASTAGGSLGEKLFF. The DNA of the CDR3 is TGCGCCAGCACGGCAGGGGGCTCATTAGGTGAAAAACTGTTTTTT.

This clone has only a few counts. The J gene is TRBJ2-7, the V gene TRBV7-9, with TRBD1 as a possible D gene (6 bases). Trimming took 4 bases from V and 1 from J, leaving 11 bases between them. Germline V gene data show CDR1 as SEHNR and CDR2 as FQNEAQ (reference sequence). This CDR3 region has 14 residues. DNA for the CDR3: TGTGCCAGCAGCTCCCGCGGACAGTCCTACGAGCAGTACTTC. Protein sequence: CASSSRGQSYEQYF.

The rearrangement links TRBV5-8 to TRBJ1-5; the D is unclear. Trimming took 0 bases from V and 2 from J, leaving 12 bases between them. This CDR3 has 16 residues. CDR1 is SGHTS and CDR2 is YDEGEE in the germline V gene. CDR3 DNA: TGTGCCAGCAGCTTGGCCGGGGTGGGTGGCAATCAGCCCCAGCATTTT. It specifies CASSLAGVGGNQPQHF.

This clone was observed a single time. This chain links TRBV6-5 with TRBJ2-3, with 10 bases that match TRBD1. Looked up from germline, CDR1 is MNHEY and CDR2 is SVGAGI. The CDR3 length is 14 residues. V shed 6 bases and J 5 bases; nucleotides not matched to a gene: 5. Here the CDR3 reads CASRPGQGGDTQYF. The DNA for the CDR3 is TGTGCCAGCAGACCCGGACAGGGGGGAGATACGCAGTATTTT.

This chain uses TRBV19 with TRBJ2-3, with TRBD2 matching over 7 bases. V lost 1 base to trimming and J lost 2 bases; unmatched junction nucleotides: 6. Looked up from germline, CDR1 is LNHDA and CDR2 is SQIVND (reference sequence). CDR3 length: 16 amino acids. The CDR3 nucleotides are TGTGCCAGTAGTATAGCTTGGGGGGGAGTCACAGATACGCAGTATTTT. Its protein is CASSIAWGGVTDTQYF.

The chain employs TRBV10-1 and TRBJ2-2; 7 bases map to TRBD2. Trimming cost V 7 bases and J 5 bases; bases outside gene matches: 10. The CDR3 consists of 15 residues. Germline values: CDR1 WNHNN, CDR2 SYGVQD (reference sequence). In DNA, the CDR3 is TGCGCCAGCACCCCGAGCGGGAAAGGTACCGGGGAGCTGTTTTTT. This translates into CASTPSGKGTGELFF.

This chain joins TRBV11-2 and TRBJ2-1; TRBD1 matches at 9 bases. The CDR3 totals 14 residues. J lost 8 bases, V lost 5 bases, and 7 bases had no gene match. Per germline, CDR1 SGHAT and CDR2 FQNNGV. CDR3 region: CASSRGDRVDEQFF. CDR3 nucleotides: TGTGCCAGCAGCCGGGGGGACAGGGTCGATGAGCAGTTCTTC.

The chain links TRBV6-5 to TRBJ1-6; D is unclear. The CDR3 contains 13 residues. The V end lost 7 bases, the J end lost 8 bases, and 12 bases lay between the germline ends. Germline CDR1 and CDR2: MNHEY and SVGAGI. This CDR3 is CASTERRDSPLHF. The CDR3 DNA follows: TGTGCCAGCACCGAACGTCGGGATTCACCCCTCCACTTT.

J is TRBJ2-5 and V is TRBV5-1; TRBD1 matches 9 bases. CDR1 and CDR2 from the germline V gene are SGHRS and YFSETQ. Germline trimming cut 0 bases from V and 4 bases from J; bases unmatched to any gene: 4. The CDR3 runs to 15 residues. The chain's CDR3 is CASSLVGQGGETQYF. CDR3 DNA: TGCGCCAGCAGCTTGGTGGGACAGGGAGGAGAGACCCAGTACTTC.

The V and J genes are TRBV5-8 and TRBJ2-7; tentative D call: TRBD2 (5 bases). The germline V gene has CDR1 SGHTS and CDR2 YDEGEE. This CDR3 comprises 16 residues. V lost 2 bases and J 3 bases, leaving 18 bases between the germline ends. The CDR3 sequence: CASSFSGAQRVYEQYF. CDR3 sequence (DNA): TGTGCCAGCAGCTTCTCTGGCGCCCAGAGGGTCTACGAGCAGTACTTC.

This chain joins TRBV9 and TRBJ1-2; D might be TRBD1 (5 bases). This CDR3 is 15 amino acids long. Germline V lookup: CDR1 SGDLS, CDR2 YYNGEE. V lost 0 bases and J lost 4, with 13 bases in between. In DNA form, the CDR3 reads TGTGCCAGCAGCGTAGGACTCGACAGCATCTATGGCTACACCTTC. Translated: CASSVGLDSIYGYTF.

This clone has just one count. This chain links TRBV6-5 with TRBJ1-1; D may be TRBD1 (6 bases). Trimming shortened V by 5 bases and J by 3 bases, and 13 bases separated the two germline ends. Germline V CDR1 and CDR2: MNHEY, SVGAGI. The CDR3 runs to 14 residues. The CDR3 protein is CASSRNRVHTEAFF. CDR3 DNA: TGTGCCAGCAGTCGTAACAGGGTGCACACTGAAGCTTTCTTT.